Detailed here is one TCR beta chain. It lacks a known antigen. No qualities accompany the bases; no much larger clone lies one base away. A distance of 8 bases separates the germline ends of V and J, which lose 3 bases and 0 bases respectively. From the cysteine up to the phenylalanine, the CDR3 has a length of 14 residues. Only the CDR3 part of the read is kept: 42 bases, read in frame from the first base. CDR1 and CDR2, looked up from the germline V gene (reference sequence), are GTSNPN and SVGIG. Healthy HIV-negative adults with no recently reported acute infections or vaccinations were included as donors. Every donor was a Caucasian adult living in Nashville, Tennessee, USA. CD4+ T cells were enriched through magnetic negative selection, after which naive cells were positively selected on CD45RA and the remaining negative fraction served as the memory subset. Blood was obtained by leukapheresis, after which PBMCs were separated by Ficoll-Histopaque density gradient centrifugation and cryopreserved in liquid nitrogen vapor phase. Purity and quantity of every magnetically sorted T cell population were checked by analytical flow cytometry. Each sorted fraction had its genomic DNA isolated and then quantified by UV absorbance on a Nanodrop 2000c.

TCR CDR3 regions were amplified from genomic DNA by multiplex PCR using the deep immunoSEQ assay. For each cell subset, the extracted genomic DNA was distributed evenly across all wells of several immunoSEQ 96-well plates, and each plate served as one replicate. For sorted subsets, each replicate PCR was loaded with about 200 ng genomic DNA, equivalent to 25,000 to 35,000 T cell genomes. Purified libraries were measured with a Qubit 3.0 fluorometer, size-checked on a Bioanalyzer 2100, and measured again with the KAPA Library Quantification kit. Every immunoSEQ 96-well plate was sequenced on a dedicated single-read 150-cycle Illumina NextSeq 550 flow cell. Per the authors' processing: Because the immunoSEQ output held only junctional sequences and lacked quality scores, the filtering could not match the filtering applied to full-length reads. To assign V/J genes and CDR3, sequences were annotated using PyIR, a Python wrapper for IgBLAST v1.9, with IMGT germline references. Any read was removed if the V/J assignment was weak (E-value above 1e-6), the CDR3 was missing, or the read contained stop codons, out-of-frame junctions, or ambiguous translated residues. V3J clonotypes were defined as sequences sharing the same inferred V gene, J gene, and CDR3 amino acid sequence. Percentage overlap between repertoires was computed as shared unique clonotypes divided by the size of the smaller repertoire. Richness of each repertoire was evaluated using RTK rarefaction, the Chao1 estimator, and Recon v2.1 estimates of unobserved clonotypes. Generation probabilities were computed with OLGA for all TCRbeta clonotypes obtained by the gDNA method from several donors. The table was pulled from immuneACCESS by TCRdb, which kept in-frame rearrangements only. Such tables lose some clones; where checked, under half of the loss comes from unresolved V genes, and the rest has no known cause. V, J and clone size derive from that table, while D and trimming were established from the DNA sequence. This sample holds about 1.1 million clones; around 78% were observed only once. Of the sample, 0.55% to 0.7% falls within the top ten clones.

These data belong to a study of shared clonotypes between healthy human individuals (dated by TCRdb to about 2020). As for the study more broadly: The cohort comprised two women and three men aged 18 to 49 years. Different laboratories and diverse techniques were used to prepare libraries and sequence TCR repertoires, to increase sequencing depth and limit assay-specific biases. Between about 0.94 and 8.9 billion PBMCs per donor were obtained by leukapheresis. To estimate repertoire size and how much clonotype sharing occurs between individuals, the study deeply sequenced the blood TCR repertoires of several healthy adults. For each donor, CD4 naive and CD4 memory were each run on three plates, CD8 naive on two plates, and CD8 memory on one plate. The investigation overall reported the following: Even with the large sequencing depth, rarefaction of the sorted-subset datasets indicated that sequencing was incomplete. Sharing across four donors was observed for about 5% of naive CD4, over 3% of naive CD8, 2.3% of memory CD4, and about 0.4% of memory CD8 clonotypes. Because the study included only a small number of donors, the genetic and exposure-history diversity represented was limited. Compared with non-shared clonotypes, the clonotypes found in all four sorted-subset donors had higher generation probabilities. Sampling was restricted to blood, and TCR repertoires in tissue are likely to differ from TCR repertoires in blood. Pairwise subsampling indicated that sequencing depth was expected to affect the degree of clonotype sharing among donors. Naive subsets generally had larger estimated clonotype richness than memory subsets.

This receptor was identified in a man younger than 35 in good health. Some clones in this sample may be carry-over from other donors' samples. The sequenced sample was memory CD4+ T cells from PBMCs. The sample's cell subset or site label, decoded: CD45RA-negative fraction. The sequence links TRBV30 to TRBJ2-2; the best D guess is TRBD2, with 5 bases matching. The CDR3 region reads CAWRSGTNTGELFF. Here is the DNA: TGTGCCTGGAGAAGCGGAACGAACACCGGGGAGCTGTTTTTT.